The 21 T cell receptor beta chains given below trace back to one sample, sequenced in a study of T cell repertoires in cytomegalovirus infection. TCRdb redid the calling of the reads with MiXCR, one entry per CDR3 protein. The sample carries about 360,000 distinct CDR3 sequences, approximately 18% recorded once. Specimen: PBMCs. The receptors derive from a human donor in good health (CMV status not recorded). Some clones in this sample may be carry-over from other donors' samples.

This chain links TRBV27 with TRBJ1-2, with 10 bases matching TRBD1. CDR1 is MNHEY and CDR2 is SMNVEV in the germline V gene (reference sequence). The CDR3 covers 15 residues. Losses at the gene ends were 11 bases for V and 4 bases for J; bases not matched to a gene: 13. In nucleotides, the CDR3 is TGTGCCGGCACCTTCGGGACAGGGGCTGTCTATGGCTACACCTTC. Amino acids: CAGTFGTGAVYGYTF.

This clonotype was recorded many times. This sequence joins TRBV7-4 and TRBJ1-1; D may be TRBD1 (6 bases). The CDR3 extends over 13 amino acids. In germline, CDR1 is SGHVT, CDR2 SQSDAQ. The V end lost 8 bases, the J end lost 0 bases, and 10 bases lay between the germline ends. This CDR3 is CASATGMNTEAFF. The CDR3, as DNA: TGTGCCAGCGCGACAGGAATGAACACTGAAGCTTTCTTT.

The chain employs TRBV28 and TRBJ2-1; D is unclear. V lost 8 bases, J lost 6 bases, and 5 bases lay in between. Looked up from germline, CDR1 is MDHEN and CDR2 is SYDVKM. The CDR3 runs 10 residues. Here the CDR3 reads CASLVNEQFF. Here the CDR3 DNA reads TGTGCCAGCTTGGTCAATGAGCAGTTCTTC.

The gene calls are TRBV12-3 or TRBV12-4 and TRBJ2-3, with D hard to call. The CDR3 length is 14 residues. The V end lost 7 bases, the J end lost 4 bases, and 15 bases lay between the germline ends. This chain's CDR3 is CASTLAENPDTQYF. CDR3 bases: TGTGCCAGCACCCTGGCTGAAAACCCAGATACGCAGTATTTT.

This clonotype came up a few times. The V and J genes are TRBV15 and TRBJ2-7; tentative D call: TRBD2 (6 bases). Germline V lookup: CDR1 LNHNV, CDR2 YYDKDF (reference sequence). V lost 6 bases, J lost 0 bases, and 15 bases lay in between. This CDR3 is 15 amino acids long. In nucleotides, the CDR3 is TGTGCCACCAGAGGTTCCGGGACTCTCTCCTACGAGCAGTACTTC. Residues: CATRGSGTLSYEQYF.

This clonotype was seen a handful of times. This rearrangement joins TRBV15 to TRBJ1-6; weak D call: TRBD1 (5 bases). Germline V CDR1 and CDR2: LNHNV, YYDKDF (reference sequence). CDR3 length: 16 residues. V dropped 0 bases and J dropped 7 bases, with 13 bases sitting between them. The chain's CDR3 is CATSREPQVFNSPLHF. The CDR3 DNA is TGTGCCACCAGCAGAGAACCACAGGTTTTCAATTCACCCCTCCACTTT.

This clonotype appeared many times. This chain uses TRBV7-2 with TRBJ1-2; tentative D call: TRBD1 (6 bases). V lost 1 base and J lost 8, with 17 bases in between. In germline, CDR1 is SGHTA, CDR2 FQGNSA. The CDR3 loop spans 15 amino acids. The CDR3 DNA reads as TGTGCCAGCAGCTTAGGGTGGAGGGGGGCGGAAGGCTACACCTTC. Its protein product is CASSLGWRGAEGYTF.

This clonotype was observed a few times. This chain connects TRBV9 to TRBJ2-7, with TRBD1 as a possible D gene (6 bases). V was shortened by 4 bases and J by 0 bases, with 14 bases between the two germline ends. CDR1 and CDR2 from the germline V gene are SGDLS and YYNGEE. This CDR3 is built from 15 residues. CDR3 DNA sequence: TGTGCCAGCAGCTCTCGGGACACTAACTCCTACGAGCAGTACTTC. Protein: CASSSRDTNSYEQYF.

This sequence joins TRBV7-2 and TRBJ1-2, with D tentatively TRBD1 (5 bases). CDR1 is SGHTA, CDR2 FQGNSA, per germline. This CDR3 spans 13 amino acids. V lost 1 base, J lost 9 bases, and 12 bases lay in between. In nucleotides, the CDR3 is TGTGCCAGCAGCTTAGGGCAGGGTTGGCGCTACACCTTC. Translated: CASSLGQGWRYTF. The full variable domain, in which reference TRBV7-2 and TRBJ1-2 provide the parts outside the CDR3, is GAGVSQSPSNKVTEKGKDVELRCDPISGHTALYWYRQSLGQGLEFLIYFQGNSAPDKSGLPSDRFSAERTGGSVSTLTIQRTQQEDSAVYLCASSLGQGWRYTFGSGTRLTVV.

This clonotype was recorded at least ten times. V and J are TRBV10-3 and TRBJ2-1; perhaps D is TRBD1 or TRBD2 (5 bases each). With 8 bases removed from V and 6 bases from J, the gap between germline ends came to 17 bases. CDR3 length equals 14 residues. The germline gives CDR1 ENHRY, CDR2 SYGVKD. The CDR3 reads CAIRDARDGNEQFF. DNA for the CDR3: TGTGCCATCCGGGACGCGAGAGATGGCAATGAGCAGTTCTTC.

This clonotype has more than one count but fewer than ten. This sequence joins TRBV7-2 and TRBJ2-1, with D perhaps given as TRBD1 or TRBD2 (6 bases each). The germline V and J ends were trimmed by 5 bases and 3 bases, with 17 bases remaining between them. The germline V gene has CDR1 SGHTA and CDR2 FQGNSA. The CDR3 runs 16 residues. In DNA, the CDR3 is TGTGCCAGCAGCACTGGAGGGGGATTTTTCTACAATGAGCAGTTCTTC. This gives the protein CASSTGGGFFYNEQFF.

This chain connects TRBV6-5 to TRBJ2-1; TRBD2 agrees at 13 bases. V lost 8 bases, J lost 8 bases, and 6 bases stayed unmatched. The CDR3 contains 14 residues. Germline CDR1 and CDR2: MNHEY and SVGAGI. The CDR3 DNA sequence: TGTGCCAGCGGAGGACTAGCGGGAGTGGATGAGCAGTTCTTC. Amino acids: CASGGLAGVDEQFF.

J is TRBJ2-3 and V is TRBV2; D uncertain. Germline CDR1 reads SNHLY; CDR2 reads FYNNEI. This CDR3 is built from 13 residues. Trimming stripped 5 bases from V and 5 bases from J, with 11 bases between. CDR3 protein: CASSNHRGDTQYF. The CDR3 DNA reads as TGTGCCAGCAGTAACCATCGAGGAGATACGCAGTATTTT.

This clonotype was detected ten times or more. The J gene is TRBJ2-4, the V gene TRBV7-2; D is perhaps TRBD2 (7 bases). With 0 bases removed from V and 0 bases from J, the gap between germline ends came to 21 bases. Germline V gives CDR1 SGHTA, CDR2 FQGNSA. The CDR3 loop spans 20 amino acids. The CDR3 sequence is CASSLALGGLERGAKNIQYF. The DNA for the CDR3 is TGTGCCAGCAGCTTAGCGCTCGGGGGGCTCGAAAGAGGAGCCAAAAACATTCAGTACTTC.

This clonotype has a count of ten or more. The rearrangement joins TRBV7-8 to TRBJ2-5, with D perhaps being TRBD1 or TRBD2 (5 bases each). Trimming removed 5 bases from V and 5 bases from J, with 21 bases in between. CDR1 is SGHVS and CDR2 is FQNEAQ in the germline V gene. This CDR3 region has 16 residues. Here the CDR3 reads CASSRPRGVSIETQYF. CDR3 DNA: TGTGCCAGCAGCAGGCCTAGAGGGGTTTCGATCGAGACCCAGTACTTC. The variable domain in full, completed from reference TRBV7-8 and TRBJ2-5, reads GAGVSQSPRYKVAKRGQDVALRCDPISGHVSLFWYQQALGQGPEFLTYFQNEAQLDKSGLPSDRFFAERPEGSVSTLKIQRTQQEDSAVYLCASSRPRGVSIETQYFGPGTRLLVL.

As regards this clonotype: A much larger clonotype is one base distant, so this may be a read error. The CDR3 here is CAGGNSSYEQYF. DNA of the CDR3: TGTGCCGGTGGGAATAGCTCCTACGAGCAGTACTTC. This chain joins TRBV7-1 and TRBJ2-7; D gene ambiguous. TRBV7-1 is an open reading frame, and its role is uncertain. The CDR3 runs 12 residues. The V gene lost 11 bases and the J gene lost 0 bases, with 11 bases spanning the gap.

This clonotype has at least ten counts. The CDR3 loop is CASSERVVAGGLTDTQYF. As DNA, the CDR3 is TGTGCCAGCAGTGAAAGAGTGGTAGCGGGGGGTTTAACAGATACGCAGTATTTT. V is TRBV6-1 and J is TRBJ2-3; 10 bases agree with TRBD2. Trimming cost V 2 bases and J 3 bases; bases outside gene matches: 11. There are 18 residues in the CDR3. Germline lookup yields CDR1 MNHNS and CDR2 SASEGT.

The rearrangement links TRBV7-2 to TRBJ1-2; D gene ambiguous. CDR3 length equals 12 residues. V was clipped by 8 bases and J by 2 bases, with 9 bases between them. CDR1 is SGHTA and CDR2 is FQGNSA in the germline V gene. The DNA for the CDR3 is TGTGCCAGCGGCGGGTACAACTATGGCTACACCTTC. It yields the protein CASGGYNYGYTF.

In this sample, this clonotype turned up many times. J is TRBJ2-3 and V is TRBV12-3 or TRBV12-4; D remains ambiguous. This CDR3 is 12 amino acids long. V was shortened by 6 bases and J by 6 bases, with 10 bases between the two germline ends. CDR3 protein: CASRPQADTQYF. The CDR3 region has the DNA TGTGCCAGCAGGCCCCAAGCGGATACGCAGTATTTT.

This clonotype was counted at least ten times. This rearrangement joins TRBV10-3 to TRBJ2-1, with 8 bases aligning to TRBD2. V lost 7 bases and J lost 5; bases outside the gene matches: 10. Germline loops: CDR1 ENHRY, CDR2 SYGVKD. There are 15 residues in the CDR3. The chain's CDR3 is CAINPSGGRNNEQFF. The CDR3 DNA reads TGTGCCATCAATCCCAGCGGGGGCCGGAACAATGAGCAGTTCTTC.

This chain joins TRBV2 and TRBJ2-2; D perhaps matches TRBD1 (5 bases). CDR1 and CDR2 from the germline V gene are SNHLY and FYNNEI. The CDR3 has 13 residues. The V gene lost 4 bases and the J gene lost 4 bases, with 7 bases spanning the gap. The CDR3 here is CASSGQFTGELFF. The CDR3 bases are TGTGCCAGCAGTGGACAGTTCACCGGGGAGCTGTTTTTT. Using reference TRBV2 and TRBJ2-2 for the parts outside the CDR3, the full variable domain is EPEVTQTPSHQVTQMGQEVILRCVPISNHLYFYWYRQILGQKVEFLVSFYNNEISEKSEIFDDQFSVERPDGSNFTLKIRSTKLEDSAMYFCASSGQFTGELFFGEGSRLTVL.